This is a list of T cell receptor beta chains from one sample in a study of blood T cell repertoires in COVID-19. Measured with immunoSEQ multiplex PCR; TCRdb has only the in-frame clones, and not every one. Among almost 400,000 clones, around 87% were seen once, and the ten largest hold 0.9% to 1%. The sequenced material came from PBMCs or T cells enriched from blood (not recorded which). The origin of the receptors is a woman in her thirties with acute COVID-19. The CDR3 runs from the conserved cysteine through the conserved F or W. Fields, in order: CDR3 length, V gene, CDR3 protein.

CDR3 length: 17
V gene: TRBV19
CDR3 protein: CASRLLLQGQGGGELFF

CDR3 length: 15
V gene: TRBV11-2
CDR3 protein: CASTRQGALKDTQYF

CDR3 length: 17
V gene: TRBV4-1
CDR3 protein: CASSQDLWDRVTYGYTF

CDR3 length: 14
V gene: TRBV12-5
CDR3 protein: CASAAGGSNTEAFF

CDR3 length: 15
V gene: TRBV2
CDR3 protein: CASLRVRQGAYEQYF

CDR3 length: 16
V gene: TRBV7-2
CDR3 protein: CASSLLGGAVSDTQYF

CDR3 length: 15
V gene: TRBV7-2
CDR3 protein: CASSLSAGVYNEQFF

CDR3 length: 13
V gene: TRBV5-1
CDR3 protein: CASSYRQGEKLFF

CDR3 length: 14
V gene: TRBV29-1
CDR3 protein: CSVRGTESSYEQYF

CDR3 length: 12
V gene: TRBV12-3/TRBV12-4
CDR3 protein: CAIQTGIGKLFF

CDR3 length: 13
V gene: TRBV18
CDR3 protein: CASSPRRGGEGYF

CDR3 length: 13
V gene: TRBV7-2
CDR3 protein: CASSLTGGTEAFF

CDR3 length: 14
V gene: TRBV19
CDR3 protein: CASSGMTENYGYTF

CDR3 length: 15
V gene: TRBV24-1
CDR3 protein: CATSVSNRAGTTEYF

CDR3 length: 17
V gene: TRBV6-6
CDR3 protein: CASSPRSSRGGHNEQFF

CDR3 length: 13
V gene: TRBV6-5
CDR3 protein: CASFDRPRNTIYF

CDR3 length: 13
V gene: TRBV10-3
CDR3 protein: CAISPTGNTEAFF

CDR3 length: 16
V gene: TRBV7-2
CDR3 protein: CASSDHGTGNYNEQFF

CDR3 length: 17
V gene: TRBV3-1/TRBV3-2
CDR3 protein: CASSHDLRRGSWGEQYF

CDR3 length: 15
V gene: TRBV29-1
CDR3 protein: CSVGYWGQKNTEAFF

CDR3 length: 14
V gene: TRBV2
CDR3 protein: CASSEQGKGQPQHF

CDR3 length: 16
V gene: TRBV15
CDR3 protein: CATSRDRTIPYNEQFF

CDR3 length: 16
V gene: TRBV5-1
CDR3 protein: CASSQQGNGANEKLFF

CDR3 length: 13
V gene: TRBV3-1/TRBV3-2
CDR3 protein: CASSPGQGRPQHF

CDR3 length: 16
V gene: TRBV15
CDR3 protein: CATSRDSLTTNEKLFF

CDR3 length: 14
V gene: TRBV19
CDR3 protein: CASSIETGTGELFF

CDR3 length: 17
V gene: TRBV7-2
CDR3 protein: CASSRPSSGGPSDTQYF

CDR3 length: 15
V gene: TRBV24-1
CDR3 protein: CATSRVRGGKETQYF

CDR3 length: 15
V gene: TRBV7-9
CDR3 protein: CASSPETGSSYEQYF

CDR3 length: 14
V gene: TRBV6-2/TRBV6-3
CDR3 protein: CASSFPGSYNEQFF

CDR3 length: 17
V gene: TRBV6-6
CDR3 protein: CASSLPIQGSSYNEQFF

CDR3 length: 15
V gene: TRBV19
CDR3 protein: CASSLVGASWDTQYF

CDR3 length: 15
V gene: TRBV7-6
CDR3 protein: CASSFISGSADTQYF

CDR3 length: 12
V gene: TRBV7-8
CDR3 protein: CASSSHSGEQYF

CDR3 length: 16
V gene: TRBV18
CDR3 protein: CASSPPGQGRNYEQYF

CDR3 length: 15
V gene: TRBV6-2/TRBV6-3
CDR3 protein: CASSWPGQGIYEQYF

CDR3 length: 16
V gene: TRBV19
CDR3 protein: CASSIDLLRGEETQYF